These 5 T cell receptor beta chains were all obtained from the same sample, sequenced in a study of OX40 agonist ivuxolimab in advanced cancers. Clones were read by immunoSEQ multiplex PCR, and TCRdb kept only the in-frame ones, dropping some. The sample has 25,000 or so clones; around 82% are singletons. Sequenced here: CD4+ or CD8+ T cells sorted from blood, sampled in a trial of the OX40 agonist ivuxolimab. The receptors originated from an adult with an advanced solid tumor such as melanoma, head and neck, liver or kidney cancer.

For the CDR3, the DNA is TGCGCCAGCAGCTCCCGACAGGGCCGCTACGAGCAGTACTTC. Translating it yields CASSSRQGRYEQYF. V usage is TRBV5-1 and J usage is TRBJ2-5, with 7 nucleotides matching TRBD1. The end of the DNA fits TRBJ2-7 better, so the J call may be wrong. Germline V CDR1 and CDR2: SGHRS, YFSETQ. The CDR3 loop spans 14 amino acids.

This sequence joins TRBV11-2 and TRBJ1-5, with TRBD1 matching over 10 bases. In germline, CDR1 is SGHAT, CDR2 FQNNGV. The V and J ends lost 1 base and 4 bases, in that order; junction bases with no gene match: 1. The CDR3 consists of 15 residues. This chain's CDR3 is CASSLAGQGNQPQHF. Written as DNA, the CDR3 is TGTGCCAGCAGCTTAGCGGGACAGGGGAATCAGCCCCAGCATTTT. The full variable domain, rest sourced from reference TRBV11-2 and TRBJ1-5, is EAGVAQSPRYKIIEKRQSVAFWCNPISGHATLYWYQQILGQGPKLLIQFQNNGVVDDSQLPKDRFSAERLKGVDSTLKIQPAKLEDSAVYLCASSLAGQGNQPQHFGDGTRLSIL.

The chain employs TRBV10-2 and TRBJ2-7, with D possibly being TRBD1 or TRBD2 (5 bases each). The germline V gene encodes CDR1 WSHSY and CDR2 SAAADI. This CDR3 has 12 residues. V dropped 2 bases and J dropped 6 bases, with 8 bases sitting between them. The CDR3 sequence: CASSEGGPEQYF. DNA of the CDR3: TGCGCCAGCAGTGAGGGGGGACCCGAGCAGTACTTC.

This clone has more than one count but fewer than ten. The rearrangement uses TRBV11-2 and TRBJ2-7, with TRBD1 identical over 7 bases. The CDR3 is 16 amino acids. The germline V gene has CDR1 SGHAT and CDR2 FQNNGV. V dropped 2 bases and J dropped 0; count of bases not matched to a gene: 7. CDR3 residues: CASSLPGTASSYEQYF. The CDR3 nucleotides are TGTGCCAGCAGCTTACCCGGGACAGCAAGCTCCTACGAGCAGTACTTC. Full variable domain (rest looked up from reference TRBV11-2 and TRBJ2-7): EAGVAQSPRYKIIEKRQSVAFWCNPISGHATLYWYQQILGQGPKLLIQFQNNGVVDDSQLPKDRFSAERLKGVDSTLKIQPAKLEDSAVYLCASSLPGTASSYEQYFGPGTRLTVT.

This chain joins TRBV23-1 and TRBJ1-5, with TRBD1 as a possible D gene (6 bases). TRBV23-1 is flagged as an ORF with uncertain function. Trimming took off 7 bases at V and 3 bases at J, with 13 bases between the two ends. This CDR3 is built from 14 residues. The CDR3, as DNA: TGCGCCAGCACTTCCGACAGGTTCAATCAGCCCCAGCATTTT. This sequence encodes CASTSDRFNQPQHF.